A single T cell receptor (beta chain) is shown here with its context. As handled by the study authors: From reference gene primer amplification, estimates of nucleated cell counts were derived. Produced via immunoSEQ multiplex PCR; TCRdb's table is partial and in-frame only. V and J calls and clone size follow that table, whereas D and trimming were derived from the DNA. The repertoire consists of some 250,000 clones, with about 90% occurring once and the leading ten covering 1.2%. These data are taken from a study of blood T cell repertoires in COVID-19. Background on the study: T cells, B-cell-depleted T cells, or PBMCs supplied cDNA or gDNA.

The CDR3 length is 15 residues. Germline assignment: CDR1 LGHNA and CDR2 YSLEER. The ends lost 3 bases at V and 4 bases at J; junction bases unmatched: 3. This chain links TRBV4-3 with TRBJ2-3, with 11 bases aligning to TRBD2. The sample was PBMCs or T cells enriched from blood (not recorded which). This receptor was identified in a human donor in a cohort exposed to, infected with or recovered from COVID-19 (not recorded which). The donor label of this sample is uncertain. The CDR3 region has the DNA TGCGCCAGCAGCCAGACGACTAGCGGGGCAGATACGCAGTATTTT. Translated, it gives CASSQTTSGADTQYF.